This is a list of T cell receptor beta chains from one sample in a study of T cell repertoires in cytomegalovirus infection. TCRdb independently ran MiXCR on the reads; one entry per CDR3 protein. This repertoire shows under 130,000 distinct CDR3 sequences, 35% to 50% found once; its top ten account for 74%. Which antigens these TCRs recognize remains unknown. Source: CD8+ T cells from cultured PBMCs, taken from culture after CMV antigen stimulation. The receptors were gathered from a human donor in good health (CMV status not recorded). Some clones in this sample may be carry-over from other donors' samples. Both conserved end residues are part of each CDR3. D genes are given only for firm matches. For some rows the clone size is stated as once, few or many, or as a class when expanded; others skip it.

clone size	V gene	J gene	CDR3 length	D gene	CDR3 protein	CDR3 DNA
.	TRBV20-1	TRBJ2-3	15	TRBD2	CSAKGLAGVPDTQYF	TGCAGTGCTAAAGGACTAGCGGGGGTGCCGGATACGCAGTATTTT
many	TRBV20-1	TRBJ2-1	14	TRBD1	CSASYFQGAGEQFF	TGCAGTGCTAGTTATTTCCAGGGGGCGGGTGAGCAGTTCTTC
few	TRBV7-6	TRBJ2-1	13	TRBD2	CASRIGGGPLQFF	TGTGCCAGCAGGATCGGGGGGGGGCCTTTACAGTTCTTC
.	TRBV6-1	TRBJ2-3	17	TRBD2	CASRPDPGLAGDDTQYF	TGTGCCAGCAGACCTGACCCGGGACTAGCGGGGGACGATACGCAGTATTTT
.	TRBV12-3/TRBV12-4	TRBJ2-5	13	.	CASKGLMEETQYF	TGTGCCAGCAAAGGTCTAATGGAAGAGACCCAGTACTTC
few	TRBV11-1	TRBJ2-3	14	.	CASSYGRIPDTQYF	TGTGCCAGCAGCTACGGACGGATCCCCGATACGCAGTATTTT
.	TRBV27	TRBJ2-7	14	.	CASRSEGQSYEQYF	TGTGCCAGCAGATCCGAAGGGCAATCCTACGAGCAGTACTTC
many	TRBV7-2	TRBJ2-1	16	TRBD2	CASSSSSGGLYNEQFF	TGTGCCAGCAGCTCCTCTTCGGGGGGGCTTTACAATGAGCAGTTCTTC
many	TRBV2	TRBJ2-7	16	.	CASSEGGADPYGEQYF	TGTGCCAGCAGTGAAGGCGGGGCGGACCCCTACGGCGAGCAGTACTTC
.	TRBV6-5	TRBJ2-7	16	.	CASSYDATGGVYEQYF	TGTGCCAGCAGTTACGACGCCACCGGGGGAGTCTACGAGCAGTACTTC
.	TRBV24-1	TRBJ2-2	13	.	CATRDSSTGELFF	TGTGCCACCAGAGACAGCTCCACCGGGGAGCTGTTTTTT
.	TRBV19	TRBJ2-1	14	.	CASRRGSSYNEQFF	TGTGCCAGTCGTCGGGGGAGCTCCTACAATGAGCAGTTCTTC
.	TRBV7-6	TRBJ2-7	14	.	CASSPTAGVYEQYF	TGTGCCAGCAGCCCCACCGCAGGGGTTTACGAGCAGTACTTC
few	TRBV27	TRBJ1-2	11	.	CASRTGDGYTF	TGTGCCAGCAGGACGGGGGACGGCTACACCTTC
.	TRBV7-2	TRBJ1-2	13	.	CASSFGRAYGYTF	TGTGCCAGCAGCTTCGGCAGGGCCTATGGCTACACCTTC
many	TRBV5-6	TRBJ1-1	15	.	CASSLETGLNTEAFF	TGTGCCAGCAGCTTGGAAACAGGCTTAAACACTGAAGCTTTCTTT
.	TRBV20-1	TRBJ1-1	13	TRBD1	CSADDRENTEAFF	TGCAGTGCTGATGACAGGGAGAACACTGAAGCTTTCTTT
many	TRBV7-2	TRBJ1-3	15	.	CASSTVNSSGNTIYF	TGTGCCAGCAGTACTGTTAATTCCTCTGGAAACACCATATATTTT
few	TRBV7-6	TRBJ2-2	15	.	CASSPPRGKNGELFF	TGTGCCAGCAGCCCGCCGAGGGGCAAGAACGGGGAGCTGTTTTTT
.	TRBV7-2	TRBJ2-5	14	TRBD1	CASRSTGDQETQYF	TGTGCCAGCAGATCTACAGGGGATCAAGAGACCCAGTACTTC
few	TRBV7-9	TRBJ2-5	15	TRBD1	CASSLADRYQETQYF	TGTGCCAGCAGCTTAGCGGACAGGTATCAAGAGACCCAGTACTTC
.	TRBV28	TRBJ1-1	15	.	CASSSTRVVNTEAFF	TGTGCCAGCAGTTCGACTCGGGTGGTGAACACTGAAGCTTTCTTT
few	TRBV7-9	TRBJ2-1	18	TRBD2	CASSLGASGGGSVNEQFF	TGTGCCAGCAGCTTAGGGGCCAGCGGGGGGGGCTCGGTCAATGAGCAGTTCTTC
few	TRBV2	TRBJ2-1	16	.	CASSGTWQLVYNEQFF	TGTGCCAGCAGCGGAACCTGGCAGTTAGTATACAATGAGCAGTTCTTC
once	TRBV18	TRBJ1-2	12	.	CASSPRDLGYTF	TGTGCCAGCTCACCACGGGATCTAGGCTACACCTTC
many	TRBV7-6	TRBJ1-1	13	TRBD1	CASSVTGGAEAFF	TGTGCCAGCAGCGTTACAGGGGGGGCTGAAGCTTTCTTT
.	TRBV7-9	TRBJ2-1	13	TRBD2	CASSLAGADEQFF	TGTGCCAGCAGCCTAGCGGGGGCCGATGAGCAGTTCTTC
few	TRBV27	TRBJ2-7	15	.	CASSLEAGLYYEQYF	TGTGCCAGCAGTTTGGAGGCAGGGTTATACTACGAGCAGTACTTC
.	TRBV3-1	TRBJ2-2	19	TRBD2	CASSSLTGGPVSYTGELFF	TGTGCCAGCAGCTCTCTCACGGGGGGGCCTGTTTCATACACCGGGGAGCTGTTTTTT
few	TRBV7-6	TRBJ1-1	14	.	CASSFQGSTAEAFF	TGTGCCAGCAGCTTTCAAGGATCGACCGCTGAAGCTTTCTTT
many	TRBV7-3	TRBJ1-6	15	.	CASSELGGANSPLHF	TGTGCCAGCAGCGAACTCGGAGGGGCGAATTCACCCCTCCACTTT
.	TRBV7-2	TRBJ2-7	16	TRBD2	CASSLEGGTSLYEQYF	TGTGCCAGCAGCTTAGAGGGGGGGACTAGCCTCTACGAGCAGTACTTC
medium-sized	TRBV12-3/TRBV12-4	TRBJ2-3	16	TRBD2	CASSPREGHNTDTQYF	TGTGCCAGCAGTCCCCGGGAGGGACACAACACAGATACGCAGTATTTT
few	TRBV30	TRBJ1-6	15	.	CAWSDKENINSPLHF	TGTGCCTGGAGTGATAAGGAAAACATTAATTCACCCCTCCACTTT
.	TRBV12-3/TRBV12-4	TRBJ1-2	13	.	CASSPYRVGGYTF	TGTGCCAGCAGTCCATACAGGGTGGGGGGCTACACCTTC
.	TRBV7-2	TRBJ2-7	15	.	CASSLEPSHSYEQYF	TGTGCCAGCAGCTTAGAGCCTTCCCACTCCTACGAGCAGTACTTC
few	TRBV6-6	TRBJ2-3	15	.	CASTLGWGAIDTQYF	TGTGCCAGCACCCTAGGTTGGGGGGCCATAGATACGCAGTATTTT
few	TRBV7-8	TRBJ2-7	15	.	CASSLGRLVPREQYF	TGTGCCAGCAGCTTAGGTCGACTAGTTCCGAGGGAGCAGTACTTC
few	TRBV28	TRBJ1-1	15	.	CASSSHRDLNTEAFF	TGTGCCAGCAGTTCGCACAGGGATTTAAACACTGAAGCTTTCTTT
few	TRBV4-1	TRBJ1-5	16	TRBD1	CASSQTQGAYNQPQHF	TGCGCCAGCAGCCAAACTCAGGGGGCGTACAATCAGCCCCAGCATTTT
.	TRBV29-1	TRBJ2-7	11	.	CSSREGYEQYF	TGCAGCTCCCGTGAGGGGTACGAGCAGTACTTC
.	TRBV7-9	TRBJ1-4	15	TRBD1	CASRALGQGHEKLFF	TGTGCCAGCAGAGCCCTGGGACAGGGGCATGAAAAACTGTTTTTT
few	TRBV5-6	TRBJ1-6	15	.	CASSPWVVGDSPLHF	TGTGCCAGCAGTCCCTGGGTGGTGGGAGATTCACCCCTCCACTTT
many	TRBV19	TRBJ2-7	13	.	CASSGDGGYEQYF	TGTGCCAGTAGTGGGGACGGGGGCTACGAGCAGTACTTC
few	TRBV7-9	TRBJ2-4	15	.	CASSQVLGAKNIQYF	TGTGCCAGCAGCCAAGTCCTCGGGGCCAAAAACATTCAGTACTTC
.	TRBV20-1	TRBJ1-1	14	.	CSAAQQLLNTEAFF	TGCAGTGCGGCGCAACAGCTCTTGAACACTGAAGCTTTCTTT
.	TRBV30	TRBJ1-1	13	.	CAWNGQGGTEAFF	TGTGCCTGGAATGGGCAGGGAGGGACTGAAGCTTTCTTT
few	TRBV28	TRBJ2-1	16	.	CASSYKGMFTYNEQFF	TGTGCCAGCAGTTACAAGGGTATGTTTACCTACAATGAGCAGTTCTTC
.	TRBV4-2	TRBJ1-2	12	.	CASSHGIYGYTF	TGTGCCAGCAGCCACGGGATCTATGGCTACACCTTC
.	TRBV6-5	TRBJ2-7	16	.	CASSAGTGSLIYEQYF	TGTGCCAGCAGTGCGGGAACAGGGTCCCTTATCTACGAGCAGTACTTC
few	TRBV7-6	TRBJ2-1	16	TRBD1	CASSLSPGQGVNEQFF	TGTGCCAGCAGCTTATCCCCGGGACAGGGTGTTAATGAGCAGTTCTTC
.	TRBV7-9	TRBJ1-4	13	.	CASSLPLNEKLFF	TGTGCCAGCAGCTTACCCCTTAATGAAAAACTGTTTTTT
.	TRBV25-1	TRBJ2-3	15	.	CASSEYGTPTDTQYF	TGTGCCAGCAGTGAATACGGGACCCCCACAGATACGCAGTATTTT
.	TRBV7-3	TRBJ2-3	15	.	CASSPGDYSTDTQYF	TGTGCCAGCAGCCCAGGGGACTACAGCACAGATACGCAGTATTTT
many	TRBV7-8	TRBJ2-1	15	.	CASSLDRLQSHEQFF	TGTGCCAGCAGCTTAGACCGTTTGCAGAGCCATGAGCAGTTCTTC
many	TRBV6-1	TRBJ2-2	13	.	CASSPWGTGELFF	TGTGCCAGCAGTCCCTGGGGCACCGGGGAGCTGTTTTTT
.	TRBV28	TRBJ2-3	17	TRBD1	CASSFSRETGRTDTQYF	TGTGCCAGCAGTTTCTCTCGTGAGACAGGGCGGACAGATACGCAGTATTTT
.	TRBV4-1	TRBJ2-5	14	.	CASSQAYSQETQYF	TGCGCCAGCAGCCAAGCGTACAGCCAAGAGACCCAGTACTTC
.	TRBV6-1	TRBJ1-4	14	.	CASSTLTTNEKLFF	TGTGCCAGCAGCACCCTTACAACTAATGAAAAACTGTTTTTT